A selection of T cell receptor beta chains follows, all from one sample in a study of shared clonotypes between healthy human individuals. Data came from immunoSEQ multiplex PCR; TCRdb stores just in-frame clones and leaves some out. Of hundreds of thousands of clones listed, 92% are singletons. The sample consisted of naive CD8+ T cells sorted from blood. These TCRs come from a man younger than 40 in good health. Both conserved end residues are part of each CDR3. The D gene is left open where the match is weak. Rows give clone size only sometimes, using once, few, many, or a class for an expanded clone.

abundance: .
d_gene: .
j_gene: TRBJ2-7
v_gene: TRBV7-9
CDR3aa: CASSLLDTSYEQYF
CDR3nt: TGTGCCAGCAGCTTACTGGACACCTCCTACGAGCAGTACTTC

abundance: .
d_gene: TRBD2
j_gene: TRBJ2-5
v_gene: TRBV27
CDR3aa: CASSRRGGETQYF
CDR3nt: TGTGCCAGCAGCCGTCGGGGAGGGGAGACCCAGTACTTC

abundance: .
d_gene: .
j_gene: TRBJ1-5
v_gene: TRBV4-3
CDR3aa: CASSPGTSNQPQHF
CDR3nt: TGCGCCAGCAGCCCGGGAACTAGCAATCAGCCCCAGCATTTT

abundance: .
d_gene: .
j_gene: TRBJ2-1
v_gene: TRBV18
CDR3aa: CASSLGAGYNEQFF
CDR3nt: TGTGCCAGCTCATTGGGGGCCGGCTACAATGAGCAGTTCTTC

abundance: .
d_gene: TRBD1
j_gene: TRBJ1-4
v_gene: TRBV6-6
CDR3aa: CASRGQGRNEKLFF
CDR3nt: TGTGCCAGCAGAGGACAGGGCAGAAATGAAAAACTGTTTTTT

abundance: once
d_gene: TRBD2
j_gene: TRBJ2-3
v_gene: TRBV10-1
CDR3aa: CASSASPGLSTDTQYF
CDR3nt: TGCGCCAGCAGTGCCTCACCGGGACTAAGCACAGATACGCAGTATTTT

abundance: once
d_gene: TRBD1
j_gene: TRBJ2-1
v_gene: TRBV29-1
CDR3aa: CSAYFTDDREVSNNEQFF
CDR3nt: TGCAGCGCATACTTTACCGACGACAGGGAAGTTTCTAACAATGAGCAGTTCTTC

abundance: .
d_gene: TRBD1
j_gene: TRBJ2-1
v_gene: TRBV2
CDR3aa: CASSDWTGGINEQFF
CDR3nt: TGTGCCAGCAGCGATTGGACAGGGGGTATCAATGAGCAGTTCTTC

abundance: once
d_gene: .
j_gene: TRBJ2-5
v_gene: TRBV7-2
CDR3aa: CSQRRQETQYF
CDR3nt: TGTTCTCAGCGGCGGCAAGAGACCCAGTACTTC

abundance: .
d_gene: .
j_gene: TRBJ2-3
v_gene: TRBV13
CDR3aa: CASSTTGPSTDTQYF
CDR3nt: TGTGCCAGCAGCACGACTGGACCAAGCACAGATACGCAGTATTTT

abundance: .
d_gene: .
j_gene: TRBJ2-5
v_gene: TRBV4-1
CDR3aa: CASSHPGTSQETQYF
CDR3nt: TGCGCCAGCAGCCACCCTGGCACTAGCCAAGAGACCCAGTACTTC

abundance: .
d_gene: TRBD1
j_gene: TRBJ1-2
v_gene: TRBV11-2
CDR3aa: CASSLGEGGVNYGYTF
CDR3nt: TGTGCCAGCAGCTTAGGTGAAGGGGGCGTTAACTATGGCTACACCTTC

abundance: .
d_gene: .
j_gene: TRBJ1-1
v_gene: TRBV4-1
CDR3aa: CASSQAPGNTEAFF
CDR3nt: TGCGCCAGCAGCCAAGCCCCGGGAAACACTGAAGCTTTCTTT

abundance: few
d_gene: .
j_gene: TRBJ2-6
v_gene: TRBV4-2
CDR3aa: CASQGVGANVLTF
CDR3nt: TGTGCCAGCCAGGGCGTTGGGGCCAACGTCCTGACTTTC

abundance: once
d_gene: TRBD2
j_gene: TRBJ2-7
v_gene: TRBV5-6
CDR3aa: CASSLGTSGFDF
CDR3nt: TGTGCCAGCAGCTTAGGGACTAGCGGTTTTGACTTC

abundance: few
d_gene: .
j_gene: TRBJ2-5
v_gene: TRBV11-2
CDR3aa: CASSAPDGPQETQYF
CDR3nt: TGTGCCAGCAGCGCACCGGACGGCCCACAAGAGACCCAGTACTTC

abundance: .
d_gene: .
j_gene: TRBJ2-5
v_gene: TRBV18
CDR3aa: CASSTPNQETQYF
CDR3nt: TGTGCCAGCTCAACGCCCAACCAAGAGACCCAGTACTTC

abundance: .
d_gene: TRBD2
j_gene: TRBJ2-3
v_gene: TRBV7-9
CDR3aa: CASSLATSGSTDTQYF
CDR3nt: TGTGCCAGCAGCTTAGCGACTAGCGGGAGCACAGATACGCAGTATTTT

abundance: .
d_gene: .
j_gene: TRBJ1-1
v_gene: TRBV29-1
CDR3aa: CSVKDKLGTEAFF
CDR3nt: TGCAGCGTCAAAGACAAACTGGGTACTGAAGCTTTCTTT

abundance: .
d_gene: .
j_gene: TRBJ2-7
v_gene: TRBV11-2
CDR3aa: CASSLVQYYEQYF
CDR3nt: TGTGCCAGCAGCTTAGTTCAGTATTACGAGCAGTACTTC

abundance: .
d_gene: TRBD2
j_gene: TRBJ2-2
v_gene: TRBV7-9
CDR3aa: CASSWAGEWDTGELFF
CDR3nt: TGTGCCAGCAGCTGGGCGGGGGAGTGGGACACCGGGGAGCTGTTTTTT

abundance: .
d_gene: .
j_gene: TRBJ2-1
v_gene: TRBV4-3
CDR3aa: CASSQNLGRQAFYNEQFF
CDR3nt: TGCGCCAGCAGCCAAAATCTCGGTAGACAAGCCTTCTACAATGAGCAGTTCTTC

abundance: .
d_gene: TRBD1
j_gene: TRBJ1-5
v_gene: TRBV28
CDR3aa: CASSFSGQGVQPQHF
CDR3nt: TGTGCCAGCAGTTTCTCGGGACAGGGGGTACAGCCCCAGCATTTT

abundance: few
d_gene: TRBD1
j_gene: TRBJ2-1
v_gene: TRBV10-3
CDR3aa: CAISADRGFNEQFF
CDR3nt: TGTGCCATCAGTGCGGACAGGGGATTTAATGAGCAGTTCTTC

abundance: .
d_gene: TRBD2
j_gene: TRBJ2-7
v_gene: TRBV25-1
CDR3aa: CASNIGGSLEQYF
CDR3nt: TGTGCCAGCAATATCGGGGGGAGTCTCGAGCAGTACTTC

abundance: .
d_gene: .
j_gene: TRBJ2-3
v_gene: TRBV13
CDR3aa: CASSLGVGNTDTQYF
CDR3nt: TGTGCCAGCAGCTTAGGGGTCGGAAATACAGATACGCAGTATTTT

abundance: .
d_gene: TRBD2
j_gene: TRBJ2-1
v_gene: TRBV29-1
CDR3aa: CSSPTSGMYNEQFF
CDR3nt: TGCAGCTCACCGACTAGCGGGATGTACAATGAGCAGTTCTTC

abundance: .
d_gene: .
j_gene: TRBJ2-7
v_gene: TRBV7-9
CDR3aa: CASSLVGQPTYEQYF
CDR3nt: TGTGCCAGCAGCTTAGTAGGACAGCCGACCTACGAGCAGTACTTC

abundance: .
d_gene: .
j_gene: TRBJ2-5
v_gene: TRBV7-9
CDR3aa: CASSSTQRAGNKETQYF
CDR3nt: TGTGCCAGCAGCTCGACTCAAAGGGCGGGGAACAAAGAGACCCAGTACTTC

abundance: .
d_gene: .
j_gene: TRBJ2-1
v_gene: TRBV7-2
CDR3aa: CASSLGHNNNEQFF
CDR3nt: TGTGCCAGCAGCCTAGGACATAATAACAATGAGCAGTTCTTC

abundance: .
d_gene: TRBD2
j_gene: TRBJ2-7
v_gene: TRBV7-9
CDR3aa: CASSLGLAEYEQYF
CDR3nt: TGTGCCAGCAGTTTGGGACTAGCGGAATACGAGCAGTACTTC

abundance: .
d_gene: .
j_gene: TRBJ1-5
v_gene: TRBV27
CDR3aa: CASSLGVSNQPQHF
CDR3nt: TGTGCCAGCAGTCTTGGGGTTAGCAATCAGCCCCAGCATTTT

abundance: once
d_gene: TRBD2
j_gene: TRBJ2-1
v_gene: TRBV4-1
CDR3aa: CASSPTDTSGRRVEQFF
CDR3nt: TGCGCCAGCAGCCCGACAGACACTAGCGGGAGAAGGGTTGAGCAGTTCTTC

abundance: .
d_gene: TRBD1
j_gene: TRBJ1-5
v_gene: TRBV5-1
CDR3aa: CASSPLPGTGQPQHF
CDR3nt: TGCGCCAGCAGCCCACTTCCCGGGACAGGGCAGCCCCAGCATTTT

abundance: .
d_gene: .
j_gene: TRBJ2-7
v_gene: TRBV5-1
CDR3aa: CASSTRGQNYEQYF
CDR3nt: TGCGCCAGCAGCACTCGGGGACAAAACTACGAGCAGTACTTC

abundance: .
d_gene: TRBD1
j_gene: TRBJ2-2
v_gene: TRBV19
CDR3aa: CASSIGPHRGARELFF
CDR3nt: TGTGCCAGTAGTATAGGTCCCCACAGGGGAGCCCGGGAGCTGTTTTTT

abundance: .
d_gene: .
j_gene: TRBJ2-3
v_gene: TRBV11-2
CDR3aa: CASSFWSSPSTDTQYF
CDR3nt: TGTGCCAGCAGCTTCTGGTCTAGCCCCAGCACAGATACGCAGTATTTT

abundance: .
d_gene: .
j_gene: TRBJ1-1
v_gene: TRBV7-9
CDR3aa: CASSLPPGTGNTEAFF
CDR3nt: TGTGCCAGCAGCCTCCCGCCCGGGACGGGGAACACTGAAGCTTTCTTT

abundance: .
d_gene: .
j_gene: TRBJ1-5
v_gene: TRBV6-5
CDR3aa: CASSYRTGQNQPQHF
CDR3nt: TGTGCCAGCAGTTACCGCACAGGGCAAAATCAGCCCCAGCATTTT

abundance: .
d_gene: TRBD1
j_gene: TRBJ1-5
v_gene: TRBV27
CDR3aa: CASSRGQGGQPQHF
CDR3nt: TGTGCCAGCAGCCGGGGACAGGGCGGCCAGCCCCAGCATTTT